The 27 T cell receptor beta chains given below trace back to one sample, sequenced in a study of Ad26.COV2.S vaccination and SARS-CoV-2 variants. The treatment denotes: about 20 received Ad26.COV2.S at low or high dose, single or two shots; about 5 received placebo; per-sample allocation not given. Sampling occurred on day 63 after the first vaccine or placebo injection. Assay: immunoSEQ multiplex PCR; the TCRdb copy retains only in-frame clones and omits some. The sample holds approximately 300,000 clones, roughly 86% seen once. This specimen consisted of peripheral blood, obtained in a trial of Ad26.COV2.S vaccine versus placebo. Receptor source: a person aged 18 to 65 who received the Ad26.COV2.S COVID-19 vaccine or a placebo.

This chain uses TRBV30 with TRBJ2-2, with TRBD1 matching over 7 bases. The CDR3 consists of 17 residues. Looked up from germline, CDR1 is GTSNPN and CDR2 is SVGIG (reference sequence). Unmatched junction bases numbered 11, after V lost 4 bases and J lost 0 bases. The CDR3 region has the DNA TGTGCCTGGACCCGGGACAGCCTATTATCGAACACCGGGGAGCTGTTTTTT. Translating it yields CAWTRDSLLSNTGELFF.

The chain has TRBV5-1 and TRBJ1-2; no definite D call. CDR1 SGHRS and CDR2 YFSETQ come from the germline V gene. CDR3 length equals 16 residues. Deletions cut 2 bases from V and 8 bases from J, with 22 bases between. The CDR3 region is CASSLNRVWEGEGYTF. DNA of the CDR3: TGCGCCAGCAGCTTAAATCGGGTCTGGGAAGGTGAGGGCTACACCTTC.

The rearrangement links TRBV2 to TRBJ1-2; D gene unclear. CDR1 SNHLY and CDR2 FYNNEI come from the germline V gene. The V end lost 3 bases, the J end lost 0 bases, and 11 bases lay between the germline ends. The CDR3 is 15 residues long. CDR3 region: CASSDQGLANYGYTF. In DNA, the CDR3 is TGTGCCAGCAGTGATCAAGGCCTCGCTAACTATGGCTACACCTTC.

This clone was recorded a few times. The chain is built from TRBV5-4 and TRBJ1-1; no definite D call. This CDR3 is built from 13 residues. Per the germline V gene, CDR1 is SGHNT and CDR2 is YYREEE (reference sequence). Trimming left V 3 bases short and J 1 base short, with 7 bases between. The CDR3 nucleotides are TGTGCCAGCAGCTCTACAAAGAACACTGAAGCTTTCTTT. Translating gives CASSSTKNTEAFF.

The chain uses TRBV6-6 and TRBJ1-5, with no clear D. With 2 bases removed from V and 7 bases from J, the gap between germline ends came to 12 bases. The CDR3 has 14 amino acids. Germline V CDR1 and CDR2: MNHNY, SVGAGI (reference sequence). CDR3 sequence: CASSYNGPQQPQHF. In DNA, the CDR3 is TGTGCCAGCAGTTACAATGGACCTCAACAGCCCCAGCATTTT.

The V gene is TRBV15, the J gene TRBJ1-1; D not resolved. Trimming took 0 bases from V and 8 from J, leaving 13 bases between them. The CDR3 is made up of 14 amino acids. CDR1 is LNHNV, CDR2 YYDKDF, per germline (reference sequence). DNA for the CDR3: TGTGCCACCAGCAGAGATGCAGCGTTCAGGGAAGCTTTCTTT. This encodes CATSRDAAFREAFF.

This chain uses TRBV19 with TRBJ1-6, with TRBD1 matching 7 bases. V lost 5 bases, J lost 6 bases, and 7 bases stayed unmatched. Germline V gene lookup returns CDR1 LNHDA and CDR2 SQIVND (reference sequence). The CDR3 has 15 amino acids. CDR3 residues: CASSPSGTANSPLHF. The DNA for the CDR3 is TGTGCCAGTAGTCCGTCCGGGACAGCTAATTCACCCCTCCACTTT.

The rearrangement uses TRBV18 and TRBJ2-7; maybe TRBD1 (5 bases). The V gene's germline CDR1 is KGHSH and CDR2 LQKENI. Deletions cut 3 bases from V and 2 bases from J, with 14 bases between. The CDR3 consists of 15 residues. In nucleotides, the CDR3 is TGTGCCAGCTCACCGGTACAGGCTAAAGCCTACGAGCAGTACTTC. Its protein is CASSPVQAKAYEQYF. Supplemented by reference TRBV18 and TRBJ2-7, the full variable domain reads NAGVMQNPRHLVRRRGQEARLRCSPMKGHSHVYWYRQLPEEGLKFMVYLQKENIIDESGMPKERFSAEFPKEGPSILRIQQVVRGDSAAYFCASSPVQAKAYEQYFGPGTRLTVT.

The gene calls are TRBV7-9 and TRBJ1-2, with D unresolved. Germline assignment: CDR1 SEHNR and CDR2 FQNEAQ (reference sequence). There are 14 residues in the CDR3. Between the trimmed V and J ends, which lost 2 bases and 6 bases, there was a span of 13 bases. The DNA of the CDR3 is TGTGCCAGCAGCTTATATGGGGTTCGCGATGGCTACACCTTC. Its protein product is CASSLYGVRDGYTF.

This chain uses TRBV5-1 with TRBJ1-2; D gene uncertain. Trimming cost V 0 bases and J 8 bases, with 14 bases left between them. CDR3 length: 14 residues. Germline CDR1 SGHRS, CDR2 YFSETQ. The CDR3 bases are TGCGCCAGCAGCTTGGGACTCGAGGGTCGAGGCTACACCTTC. Protein product: CASSLGLEGRGYTF.

DNA for the CDR3: TGTGCCAGCAGCTTAGTTTTGTTGGAGACCCAGTACTTC. Translating gives CASSLVLLETQYF. The chain combines TRBV7-6 with TRBJ2-5; D not certain. CDR3 length: 13 amino acids. Germline assignment: CDR1 SGHVS and CDR2 FNYEAQ. V was shortened by 1 base and J by 5 bases, with 8 bases between the two germline ends.

The chain couples TRBV6-5 to TRBJ1-1, with 10 bases identical to TRBD1. The J segment lost 6 bases and the V segment lost 4 bases, leaving 5 bases of the junction unmatched. Germline CDR1 reads MNHEY; CDR2 reads SVGAGI. The CDR3 has 14 residues. In DNA, the CDR3 is TGTGCCAGCAGTTCCGGGACAGGGGAGGCTGAAGCTTTCTTT. This gives the protein CASSSGTGEAEAFF.

This clone occurred once. The V and J genes are TRBV27 and TRBJ2-1, with TRBD2 matching over 11 bases. V trimming: 1 base; J trimming: 6 bases; junction bases outside the gene matches: 5. From germline, CDR1 is MNHEY and CDR2 SMNVEV (reference sequence). The CDR3 extends over 16 amino acids. CDR3 in amino acids: CASSLLAGGRGNEQFF. CDR3 DNA sequence: TGTGCCAGCAGTTTATTAGCGGGGGGGCGTGGCAATGAGCAGTTCTTC.

The gene calls are TRBV6-6 and TRBJ1-2; perhaps TRBD1 as D (6 bases). With 6 bases removed from V and 2 bases from J, the gap between germline ends came to 13 bases. Germline CDR1 is MNHNY and CDR2 is SVGAGI (reference sequence). The CDR3 contains 14 residues. The CDR3 sequence: CASRTPGGNYGYTF. The DNA for the CDR3 is TGTGCCAGCAGGACCCCCGGGGGCAACTATGGCTACACCTTC.

The rearrangement uses TRBV5-1 and TRBJ2-3; 12 bases match TRBD2. The germline gives CDR1 SGHRS, CDR2 YFSETQ. The CDR3 runs 16 residues. With 4 bases clipped from V and 1 base from J, the junction kept 4 bases outside the gene matches. The CDR3 coding sequence is TGCGCCAGCAGCCAGAGACTAGCGGGGGGCACAGATACGCAGTATTTT. It translates to CASSQRLAGGTDTQYF.

The CDR3 region is CASRWDRGIYEQYF. The CDR3 nucleotides read TGTGCCAGCAGATGGGACAGGGGAATCTACGAGCAGTACTTC. V is TRBV28 and J is TRBJ2-7; 10 bases are a match to TRBD1. Germline lookup yields CDR1 MDHEN and CDR2 SYDVKM. With V trimmed by 6 bases and J by 3 bases, 5 bases remained unmatched. The length of the CDR3 is 14 residues. Based on the CDR3 plus reference TRBV28 and TRBJ2-7, the full variable domain is DVKVTQSSRYLVKRTGEKVFLECVQDMDHENMFWYRQDPGLGLRLIYFSYDVKMKEKGDIPEGYSVSREKKERFSLILESASTNQTSMYLCASRWDRGIYEQYFGPGTRLTVT.

V gene TRBV19 combines with J gene TRBJ1-6; perhaps TRBD1 as D (5 bases). V was cut by 8 bases and J by 10 bases, with 15 bases left in between. The CDR3 spans 13 residues. Germline values: CDR1 LNHDA, CDR2 SQIVND (reference sequence). In DNA, the CDR3 is TGTGCCAGTTCAGACAGCTGGTCCTCACCCCTCCACTTT. Amino acids: CASSDSWSSPLHF.

This clone was detected only a few times. CDR3: CASSPRTSGPISLEQFF. The CDR3 DNA reads TGTGCCAGCAGCCCTCGGACTAGCGGGCCAATCTCCCTAGAGCAGTTCTTC. The gene calls are TRBV2 and TRBJ2-1; 11 bases agree with TRBD2. This CDR3 is 17 amino acids long. V dropped 6 bases and J dropped 10; count of bases not matched to a gene: 17. The germline V gene has CDR1 SNHLY and CDR2 FYNNEI.

The chain employs TRBV29-1 and TRBJ1-2, with D unclear. With 0 bases removed from V and 2 bases from J, the gap between germline ends came to 22 bases. The germline gives CDR1 SQVTM, CDR2 ANQGSEA. The CDR3 spans 18 residues. CDR3 sequence: CSVEDPFGRVGVNYGYTF. CDR3 coding DNA: TGCAGCGTTGAAGACCCCTTTGGTAGGGTAGGTGTGAACTATGGCTACACCTTC.

V and J are TRBV3-1 (or the pseudogene TRBV3-2) and TRBJ1-2; possibly TRBD1 for D (5 bases). CDR3 length: 14 amino acids. The germline gives CDR1 LGHDT, CDR2 YNNKEL (reference sequence). Trimming stripped 3 bases from V and 6 bases from J, with 14 bases between. The CDR3, as DNA: TGTGCCAGCAGCCACGGGGGAGTTTCTGATGGCTACACCTTC. This codes for CASSHGGVSDGYTF.

The rearrangement links TRBV15 to TRBJ1-4; D gene uncertain. The CDR3 has 16 residues. V lost 0 bases and J lost 2, with 10 bases in between. Germline V lookup: CDR1 LNHNV, CDR2 YYDKDF (reference sequence). DNA of the CDR3: TGTGCCACCAGCAGAGATCTGCAAGCGACTAATGAAAAACTGTTTTTT. It is translated as CATSRDLQATNEKLFF.

The chain joins TRBV27 to TRBJ1-5; D is possibly TRBD1 (5 bases). Trimming cost V 6 bases and J 5 bases, with 14 bases left between them. CDR3 length: 14 amino acids. Germline loops: CDR1 MNHEY, CDR2 SMNVEV (reference sequence). The CDR3 DNA reads as TGTGCCAGCAGAATCCGCAGGGACGATCAGCCCCAGCATTTT. It codes for CASRIRRDDQPQHF.

This clone occurred a few times. V usage is TRBV19 and J usage is TRBJ1-5, with TRBD1 matching over 9 bases. The CDR3 extends over 14 amino acids. The ends lost 8 bases at V and 6 bases at J; junction bases unmatched: 8. The germline CDR1 and CDR2 sequences are LNHDA and SQIVND (reference sequence). The CDR3 coding sequence is TGTGCCAGTGGTCTTACAGGGGGCGGTCAGCCCCAGCATTTT. Residues: CASGLTGGGQPQHF.

This chain links TRBV4-1 with TRBJ1-1, with 10 nucleotides matching TRBD1. Germline CDR1 reads MGHRA; CDR2 reads YSYEKL. J lost 1 base, V lost 4 bases, and 9 bases had no gene match. This CDR3 contains 17 residues. The CDR3 DNA sequence: TGCGCCAGCAGCCCCCGGGACAGGGGTATGGGGAACACTGAAGCTTTCTTT. Encoded protein: CASSPRDRGMGNTEAFF.

This chain uses TRBV10-3 with TRBJ1-1; unclear D gene. The CDR3 extends over 15 amino acids. Trimming took 2 bases from V and 6 from J, leaving 16 bases between them. Looked up from germline, CDR1 is ENHRY and CDR2 is SYGVKD. CDR3 nucleotide sequence: TGTGCCATCAGTGAGGTGGGCGATGAGAAGCCTGAAGCTTTCTTT. Translation: CAISEVGDEKPEAFF.

The chain has TRBV5-4 and TRBJ2-5; D perhaps matches TRBD1 (6 bases). The germline V gene has CDR1 SGHNT and CDR2 YYREEE (reference sequence). The CDR3 spans 15 residues. V lost 2 bases to trimming and J lost 0 bases, with 11 bases between them. CDR3 protein: CASSLSGANQETQYF. In DNA, the CDR3 is TGTGCCAGCAGCTTATCAGGGGCAAACCAAGAGACCCAGTACTTC.

The chain combines TRBV7-9 with TRBJ2-1; D assignment may be TRBD1 or TRBD2 (6 bases each). The germline V gene has CDR1 SEHNR and CDR2 FQNEAQ (reference sequence). The CDR3 loop spans 13 amino acids. Trimming removed 5 bases at V and 9 bases at J, with 14 bases between. The CDR3 DNA sequence: TGTGCCAGCAGCCCGATAGGGGGGACTGAGCAGTTCTTC. Translation gives CASSPIGGTEQFF.